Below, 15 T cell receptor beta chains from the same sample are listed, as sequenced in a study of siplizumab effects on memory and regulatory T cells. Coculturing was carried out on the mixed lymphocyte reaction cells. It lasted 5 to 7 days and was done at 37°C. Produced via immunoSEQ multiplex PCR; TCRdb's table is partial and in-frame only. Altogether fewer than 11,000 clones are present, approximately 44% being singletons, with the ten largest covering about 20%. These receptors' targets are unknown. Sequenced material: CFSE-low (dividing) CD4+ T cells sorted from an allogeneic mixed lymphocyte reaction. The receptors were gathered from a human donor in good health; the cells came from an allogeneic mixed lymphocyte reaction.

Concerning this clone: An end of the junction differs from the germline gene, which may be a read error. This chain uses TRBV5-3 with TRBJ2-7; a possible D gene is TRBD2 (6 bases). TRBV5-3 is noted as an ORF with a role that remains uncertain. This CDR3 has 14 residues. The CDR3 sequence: CASSLDFLGREQYF. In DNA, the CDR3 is TGTGCCAGCAGCTTGGATTTCTTAGGGAGGGAGCAGTACTTC.

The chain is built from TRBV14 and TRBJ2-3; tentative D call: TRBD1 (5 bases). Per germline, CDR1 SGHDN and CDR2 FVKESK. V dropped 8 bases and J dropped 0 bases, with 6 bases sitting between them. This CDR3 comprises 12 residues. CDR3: CASGASTDTQYF. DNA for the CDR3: TGTGCCAGCGGGGCTAGCACAGATACGCAGTATTTT.

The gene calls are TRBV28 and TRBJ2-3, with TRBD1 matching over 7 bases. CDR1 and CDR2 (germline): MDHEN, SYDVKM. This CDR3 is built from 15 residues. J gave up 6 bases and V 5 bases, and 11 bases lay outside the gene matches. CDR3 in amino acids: CASSPRRTGVDTQYF. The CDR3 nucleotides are TGTGCCAGCAGTCCAAGAAGGACAGGAGTTGATACGCAGTATTTT.

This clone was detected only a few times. As DNA, the CDR3 is TGCGCCAGCAGCTTCCGCTGGACAGGGGAGCAGCAGTACTTC. This sequence encodes CASSFRWTGEQQYF. This chain uses TRBV5-1 with TRBJ2-7; 9 bases map to TRBD1. The CDR3 runs 14 residues. Germline V gives CDR1 SGHRS, CDR2 YFSETQ. V shed 2 bases and J 8 bases; nucleotides not matched to a gene: 8.

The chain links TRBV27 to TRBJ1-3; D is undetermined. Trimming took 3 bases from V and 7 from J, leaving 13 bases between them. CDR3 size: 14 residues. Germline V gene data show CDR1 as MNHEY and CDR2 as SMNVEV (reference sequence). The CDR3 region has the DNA TGTGCCAGCAGTTTCGGGGTAGGATCGAACACCATATATTTT. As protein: CASSFGVGSNTIYF.

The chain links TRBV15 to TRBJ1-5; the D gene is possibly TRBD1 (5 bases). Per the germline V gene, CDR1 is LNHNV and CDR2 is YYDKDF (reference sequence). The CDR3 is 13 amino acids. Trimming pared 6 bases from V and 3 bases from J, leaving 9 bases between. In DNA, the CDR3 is TGTGCCACCAGTCGACAGATCAATCAGCCCCAGCATTTT. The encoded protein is CATSRQINQPQHF.

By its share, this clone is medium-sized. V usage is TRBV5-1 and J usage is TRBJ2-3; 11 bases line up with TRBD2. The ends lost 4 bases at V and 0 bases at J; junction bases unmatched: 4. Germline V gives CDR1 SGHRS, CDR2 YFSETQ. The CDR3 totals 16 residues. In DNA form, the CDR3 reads TGCGCCAGCAGCCAAGGACTAGCGGGCAGCACAGATACGCAGTATTTT. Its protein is CASSQGLAGSTDTQYF.

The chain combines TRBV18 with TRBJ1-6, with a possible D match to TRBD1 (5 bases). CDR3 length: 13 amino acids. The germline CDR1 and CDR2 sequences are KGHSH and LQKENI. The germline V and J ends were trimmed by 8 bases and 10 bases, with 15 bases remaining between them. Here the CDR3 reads CASAGTASSPLHF. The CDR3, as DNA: TGTGCCAGCGCAGGGACCGCCTCCTCACCCCTCCACTTT.

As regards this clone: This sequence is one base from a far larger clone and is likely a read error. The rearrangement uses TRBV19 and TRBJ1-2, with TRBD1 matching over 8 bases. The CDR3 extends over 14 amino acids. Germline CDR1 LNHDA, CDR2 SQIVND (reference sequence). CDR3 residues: CAGSTHRGKGGYTF. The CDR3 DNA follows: TGTGCCGGTAGTACACACAGGGGGAAGGGTGGCTACACCTTC.

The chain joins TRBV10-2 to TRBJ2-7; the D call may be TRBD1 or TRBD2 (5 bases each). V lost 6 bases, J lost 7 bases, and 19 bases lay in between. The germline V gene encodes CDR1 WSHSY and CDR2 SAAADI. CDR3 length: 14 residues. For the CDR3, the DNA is TGCGCCAGCAGGGGGGTTGAGAGCCTCTGGGAGCAGTACTTC. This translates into CASRGVESLWEQYF.

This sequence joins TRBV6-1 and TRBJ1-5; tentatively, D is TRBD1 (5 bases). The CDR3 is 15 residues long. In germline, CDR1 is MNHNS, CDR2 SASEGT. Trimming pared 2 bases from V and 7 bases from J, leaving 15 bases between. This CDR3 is CASSEIVSRGQPQHF. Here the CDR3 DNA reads TGTGCCAGCAGTGAAATTGTATCGCGGGGCCAGCCCCAGCATTTT.

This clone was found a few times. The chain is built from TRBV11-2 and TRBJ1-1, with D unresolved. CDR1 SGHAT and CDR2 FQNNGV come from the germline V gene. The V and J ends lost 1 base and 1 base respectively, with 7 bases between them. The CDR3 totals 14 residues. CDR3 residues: CASSLVIANTEAFF. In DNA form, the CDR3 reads TGTGCCAGCAGCTTAGTTATAGCGAACACTGAAGCTTTCTTT. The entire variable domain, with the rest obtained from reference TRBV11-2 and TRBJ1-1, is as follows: EAGVAQSPRYKIIEKRQSVAFWCNPISGHATLYWYQQILGQGPKLLIQFQNNGVVDDSQLPKDRFSAERLKGVDSTLKIQPAKLEDSAVYLCASSLVIANTEAFFGQGTRLTVV.

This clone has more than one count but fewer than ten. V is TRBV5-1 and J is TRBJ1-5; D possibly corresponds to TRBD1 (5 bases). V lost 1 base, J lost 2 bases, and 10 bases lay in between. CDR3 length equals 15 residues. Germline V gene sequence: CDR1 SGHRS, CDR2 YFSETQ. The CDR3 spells CASSLQGGGNQPQHF. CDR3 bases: TGCGCCAGCAGCTTGCAGGGTGGCGGCAATCAGCCCCAGCATTTT.

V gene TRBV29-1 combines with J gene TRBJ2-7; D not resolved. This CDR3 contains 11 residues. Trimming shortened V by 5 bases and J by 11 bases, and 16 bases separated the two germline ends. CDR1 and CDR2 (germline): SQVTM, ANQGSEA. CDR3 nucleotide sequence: TGCAGCGTTCAATTGACGACGGTGGAGTACTTC. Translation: CSVQLTTVEYF.

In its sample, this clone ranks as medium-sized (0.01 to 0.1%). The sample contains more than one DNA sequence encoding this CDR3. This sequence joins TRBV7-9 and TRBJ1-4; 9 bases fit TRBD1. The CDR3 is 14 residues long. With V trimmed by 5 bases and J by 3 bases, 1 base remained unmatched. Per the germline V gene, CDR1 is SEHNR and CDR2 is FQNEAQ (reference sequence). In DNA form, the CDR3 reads TGTGCCAGCAGCCGGGACAGGGCTAATGAAAAACTGTTTTTT. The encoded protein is CASSRDRANEKLFF.